Sequencing of this T cell receptor (beta chain) was carried out in a study of blood T cell repertoires in COVID-19. Study overall: Collection of acute and convalescent COVID-19 samples took place in the United States, Italy and Spain. Sources were T cells, B-cell-depleted T cells, or PBMCs; the material itself was cDNA or gDNA.

Assay used: immunoSEQ multiplex PCR; TCRdb lists only in-frame clones, some missing. In the table there are around 130,000 clones, more than 70% of which are singletons. The germline V gene encodes CDR1 SGHTS and CDR2 YDEGEE. The CDR3 is made up of 13 amino acids. The V end lost 0 bases, the J end lost 3 bases, and 6 bases lay between the germline ends. This TCR derives from a human donor in a cohort sampled during active COVID-19. V is TRBV5-8 and J is TRBJ1-2, with unresolved D. Sample: peripheral blood. The CDR3 region is CASSLAQDYGYTF. The CDR3 region has the DNA TGTGCCAGCAGCTTGGCCCAGGACTATGGCTACACCTTC.